The source of this T cell receptor beta chain is a study of T cell changes during pregnancy in multiple sclerosis. V gave up 0 bases and J gave up 5 bases; unmatched junction bases: 8. This CDR3 spans 16 amino acids. Germline lookup yields CDR1 SGHRS and CDR2 YFSETQ. This clone appeared once. Assay: immunoSEQ multiplex PCR; the TCRdb copy retains only in-frame clones and omits some. The sample includes 20,000 to 30,000 clones, about 91% seen only once; the top ten take 16%. The rearrangement joins TRBV5-1 to TRBJ2-5; 9 bases line up with TRBD2. This TCR was recovered from a female donor with multiple sclerosis, enrolled in a pregnancy study. The starting material was CD8+ T cells from peripheral blood mononuclear cells, obtained in the second trimester of pregnancy. CDR3 loop: CASSLGIAGVLETQYF. The CDR3 nucleotides read TGCGCCAGCAGCTTGGGGATAGCGGGAGTTCTGGAGACCCAGTACTTC.